The clone carrying this T cell receptor (beta chain) was seen a handful of times. Its antigen is undetermined. Sample-barcoded 5' priming and a J-beta primer mix drove a second PCR of roughly 6 to 12 cycles. Template switching added a 12-random-nucleotide identifier to every cDNA molecule. TCRdb itself ran the 5' RACE reads through MiXCR, one entry per CDR3 protein. Of around 1,800,000 distinct CDR3 sequences in the sample, about two fifths are singletons; the top ten hold approximately 22%. This sample is drawn from a study of blood T cells in healthy people across ages. Findings of the study overall: Strong correlation linked observed beta diversity and percent naive T cells. Per million T cells, TCR beta diversity dropped about linearly as age rose.

Donors were healthy Caucasian individuals from Russia aged about 6 to 90. V lost 4 bases and J lost 3, with 16 bases in between. Germline CDR1 and CDR2: MNHNY and SVGAGI (reference sequence). The CDR3 spans 16 residues. Material: blood. The receptor's source is a human donor in good health. The chain carries TRBV6-6 and TRBJ2-1, with a tentative D call TRBD1 (6 bases). The DNA of the CDR3 is TGTGCCAGCAGTTCGCGGACAGTAGAACTCTACAATGAGCAGTTCTTC. Translating it yields CASSSRTVELYNEQFF.